The source of this T cell receptor beta chain is a study of blood T cell repertoires in COVID-19. Study details: PBMCs, B-cell-depleted T cells, or T cells provided the cDNA or gDNA that made up the material.

Using immunoSEQ multiplex PCR, the repertoire was profiled, and TCRdb retains in-frame clones only, with some absent. The top ten clones hold approximately 7.3% of a sample with approximately 350,000 clones, roughly 90% of them seen once. This CDR3 is built from 13 residues. Germline CDR1 MNHEY, CDR2 SVGAGI. Losses at the gene ends were 2 bases for V and 7 bases for J; bases not matched to a gene: 4. The TCR comes from a woman in her 70s with COVID-19, enrolled during active disease. Input material: peripheral blood. The chain couples TRBV6-5 to TRBJ1-1; the match to TRBD1 covers 7 bases. The CDR3 coding sequence is TGTGCCAGCAGTTACCCCGGGACAGTTGAAGCTTTCTTT. Residues: CASSYPGTVEAFF.